These 25 T cell receptor beta chains share one sample of origin, sequenced in a study of a mutant IDH1 vaccine in newly diagnosed glioma. Clones were sequenced by immunoSEQ multiplex PCR, and TCRdb holds only the in-frame ones, with some missing. Of 60,000 to 75,000 clones in the sample, around 88% were seen once. The sample's time point: baseline, week 1 (first vaccination visit). The sample's treatment: pre-vaccination baseline after standard-of-care therapy. Sequenced here: peripheral blood mononuclear cells (PBMCs), sampled from a glioma patient treated with radiotherapy, temozolomide or both. The origin of the receptors is a woman aged 18-29 years with glioma. Some clones in this sample may be carry-over from other donors' samples.

This clone was seen a handful of times. This rearrangement joins TRBV7-9 to TRBJ1-1, with D perhaps matching TRBD1 (6 bases). Trimming removed 6 bases from V and 2 bases from J, with 13 bases in between. The V gene's germline CDR1 is SEHNR and CDR2 FQNEAQ (reference sequence). The CDR3 is 14 amino acids. This chain's CDR3 is CASSSAGVNTEAFF. CDR3 bases: TGTGCCAGCAGTTCAGCAGGGGTAAACACTGAAGCTTTCTTT.

This chain links TRBV14 with TRBJ1-3; D gene unclear. Trimming pared 4 bases from V and 1 base from J, leaving 8 bases between. Germline loops: CDR1 SGHDN, CDR2 FVKESK. The CDR3 consists of 14 residues. In DNA, the CDR3 is TGTGCCAGCAGCCTCTTGGGATCTGGAAACACCATATATTTT. Translating it yields CASSLLGSGNTIYF.

V usage is TRBV5-1 and J usage is TRBJ2-7; D gene uncertain. This CDR3 region has 14 residues. V was cut by 0 bases and J by 6 bases, with 13 bases left in between. Germline assignment: CDR1 SGHRS and CDR2 YFSETQ. The CDR3 DNA sequence: TGCGCCAGCAGCTTGGCACCTAGTAAGTCCGAGCAGTACTTC. This codes for CASSLAPSKSEQYF.

The J gene is TRBJ2-3, the V gene TRBV9, with D perhaps TRBD2 (6 bases). This CDR3 region has 16 residues. V lost 2 bases and J 3 bases, leaving 16 bases between the germline ends. Germline V gene sequence: CDR1 SGDLS, CDR2 YYNGEE. CDR3 DNA sequence: TGTGCCAGCAGCGTGGACGCCTCAGGAGGGACAGATACGCAGTATTTT. Encoded protein: CASSVDASGGTDTQYF.

The chain combines TRBV7-3 with TRBJ1-1; TRBD1 matches 7 bases. Trimming cost V 0 bases and J 4 bases; bases outside gene matches: 2. The CDR3 is made up of 14 amino acids. CDR1 is SGHTA and CDR2 is FQGTGA in the germline V gene. This chain's CDR3 is CASSLTGGLTEAFF. CDR3 nucleotides: TGTGCCAGCAGCTTAACAGGGGGCCTCACTGAAGCTTTCTTT.

V gene TRBV4-1 combines with J gene TRBJ1-2; 8 positions agree with TRBD1. The CDR3 spans 14 residues. Germline V lookup: CDR1 MGHRA, CDR2 YSYEKL. V was pared by 4 bases and J by 8 bases, with 9 bases of the junction left unmatched. Here the CDR3 DNA reads TGCGCCAGCAGCCCCCTAGGACAGGGTCGCGGCTACACCTTC. Protein product: CASSPLGQGRGYTF.

The genes are TRBV27 and TRBJ1-4; TRBD1 matches 8 bases. Trimming removed 2 bases from V and 6 bases from J; junction bases left unmatched: 5. Germline CDR1 reads MNHEY; CDR2 reads SMNVEV (reference sequence). The CDR3 sequence is 15 residues long. The CDR3 loop is CASSLHGTGDEKLFF. The CDR3 region has the DNA TGTGCCAGCAGTTTACATGGGACAGGCGATGAAAAACTGTTTTTT.

The chain has TRBV4-2 and TRBJ1-3; D is unclear. CDR1 is LGHNA and CDR2 is YNFKEQ in the germline V gene. Trimming removed 4 bases from V and 0 bases from J, with 10 bases in between. The CDR3 loop spans 15 amino acids. CDR3: CASSLYQVSGNTIYF. In nucleotides, the CDR3 is TGTGCCAGCAGCCTCTATCAGGTCTCTGGAAACACCATATATTTT.

For the CDR3, the DNA is TGTGCCAGCAGTCCAACGAGGGAGGCACCTTCACCCCTCCACTTT. This sequence encodes CASSPTREAPSPLHF. The V call is TRBV6-6, the J call TRBJ1-6; D is unclear. This CDR3 has 15 amino acids. Germline V gene sequence: CDR1 MNHNY, CDR2 SVGAGI (reference sequence). Trimming stripped 5 bases from V and 9 bases from J, with 17 bases between.

There are a few counts of this clone. V usage is TRBV12-5 and J usage is TRBJ2-7, with D perhaps TRBD1 (5 bases). Per the germline V gene, CDR1 is LGHNT and CDR2 is FRNRAP. This CDR3 comprises 15 residues. Trimming shortened V by 1 base and J by 8 bases, and 18 bases separated the two germline ends. CDR3 protein: CASGLGQGYPHQQYF. In DNA form, the CDR3 reads TGTGCTAGTGGTTTGGGCCAGGGCTACCCCCACCAGCAGTACTTC.

The chain joins TRBV10-3 to TRBJ2-3; 11 positions agree with TRBD1. V gave up 8 bases and J gave up 4 bases; unmatched junction bases: 2. The CDR3 consists of 13 residues. CDR1 is ENHRY, CDR2 SYGVKD, per germline. CDR3 protein: CAIGTGGADTQYF. CDR3 bases: TGTGCCATCGGGACAGGGGGAGCAGATACGCAGTATTTT.

This clone was observed once. The V call is TRBV6-4, the J call TRBJ2-2; tentative D call: TRBD1 (5 bases). There are 15 residues in the CDR3. CDR1 is MRHNA, CDR2 SNTAGT, per germline. V gave up 6 bases and J gave up 6 bases, with 17 bases separating them. In DNA form, the CDR3 reads TGTGCCAGCAGGCCAGGGCCAAGTTCGTCCGGGGAGCTGTTTTTT. Protein: CASRPGPSSSGELFF.

The chain is built from TRBV2 and TRBJ1-2; D gene ambiguous. V lost 1 base to trimming and J lost 3 bases, with 9 bases between them. The CDR3 consists of 14 residues. The germline CDR1 and CDR2 sequences are SNHLY and FYNNEI. CDR3 region: CASSEEVTYYGYTF. CDR3 in DNA: TGTGCCAGCAGTGAAGAGGTGACATACTATGGCTACACCTTC.

The rearrangement joins TRBV5-5 to TRBJ1-2; D is uncertain. V was shortened by 0 bases and J by 2 bases, with 11 bases between the two germline ends. The CDR3 runs to 15 residues. The germline CDR1 and CDR2 sequences are SGHKS and YYEKEE (reference sequence). The DNA for the CDR3 is TGTGCCAGCAGCTTGGAACCGAGCCCCAACTATGGCTACACCTTC. Protein product: CASSLEPSPNYGYTF. Variable domain in full (rest from reference TRBV5-5 and TRBJ1-2): DAGVTQSPTHLIKTRGQQVTLRCSPISGHKSVSWYQQVLGQGPQFIFQYYEKEERGRGNFPDRFSARQFPNYSSELNVNALLLGDSALYLCASSLEPSPNYGYTFGSGTRLTVV.

This rearrangement joins TRBV28 to TRBJ2-5; a weak D match, TRBD1 (6 bases). V gave up 7 bases and J gave up 0 bases, with 21 bases separating them. This CDR3 has 17 residues. Looked up from germline, CDR1 is MDHEN and CDR2 is SYDVKM. CDR3 in amino acids: CASTPRGGQIDQETQYF. In DNA form, the CDR3 reads TGTGCCAGCACCCCAAGGGGTGGACAGATCGACCAAGAGACCCAGTACTTC.

The chain links TRBV30 to TRBJ2-3; 8 nucleotides match TRBD2. V was pared by 0 bases and J by 2 bases, with 4 bases of the junction left unmatched. This CDR3 region has 15 residues. CDR1 and CDR2 (germline): GTSNPN, SVGIG (reference sequence). The CDR3 region is CAWSVLSGTTDTQYF. The CDR3 region has the DNA TGTGCCTGGAGTGTACTTAGCGGGACCACAGATACGCAGTATTTT.

This clone appeared a single time. The chain employs TRBV6-5 and TRBJ2-7; 10 bases are shared with TRBD2. This CDR3 has 16 residues. With V trimmed by 2 bases and J by 2 bases, 6 bases remained unmatched. The germline V gene encodes CDR1 MNHEY and CDR2 SVGAGI. The CDR3 spells CASSYAGLANTYEQYF. In DNA form, the CDR3 reads TGTGCCAGCAGTTACGCGGGACTAGCGAATACCTACGAGCAGTACTTC.

The chain has TRBV19 and TRBJ2-2, with 8 bases that match TRBD1. CDR3 length equals 16 residues. Trimming at V came to 6 bases and at J to 4 bases, leaving 10 bases not matched to a gene. Germline CDR1 and CDR2: LNHDA and SQIVND (reference sequence). The CDR3 nucleotides are TGTGCCAGTAGCACGACAGGGGCCAACCCCACCGGGGAGCTGTTTTTT. Translating it yields CASSTTGANPTGELFF.

The genes are TRBV7-2 and TRBJ2-7, with 9 bases that match TRBD1. The CDR3 has 14 residues. With 4 bases clipped from V and 7 bases from J, the junction kept 8 bases outside the gene matches. CDR1 and CDR2 from the germline V gene are SGHTA and FQGNSA. The CDR3 DNA sequence: TGTGCCAGCAGCTCCGGGGGGACAGGGAAGGAGCAGTACTTC. This sequence encodes CASSSGGTGKEQYF. Full variable domain (outside the CDR3, taken from reference TRBV7-2 and TRBJ2-7): GAGVSQSPSNKVTEKGKDVELRCDPISGHTALYWYRQSLGQGLEFLIYFQGNSAPDKSGLPSDRFSAERTGGSVSTLTIQRTQQEDSAVYLCASSSGGTGKEQYFGPGTRLTVT.

The rearrangement joins TRBV5-8 to TRBJ1-5; 8 positions agree with TRBD1. V dropped 4 bases and J dropped 4; count of bases not matched to a gene: 7. The CDR3 length is 15 residues. Per germline, CDR1 SGHTS and CDR2 YDEGEE. The DNA of the CDR3 is TGTGCCAGCAGCCACACTACAGGGGGAAATCAGCCCCAGCATTTT. It is translated as CASSHTTGGNQPQHF.

This clone has a single count. The CDR3 coding sequence is TGTGCCAGCAGCTTAAGACGACAGGGGGCCTCGGACACTGAAGCTTTCTTT. As protein: CASSLRRQGASDTEAFF. This chain joins TRBV7-6 and TRBJ1-1; 10 bases are shared with TRBD1. CDR3 length equals 17 residues. Germline trimming cut 2 bases from V and 3 bases from J; bases unmatched to any gene: 9. Looked up from germline, CDR1 is SGHVS and CDR2 is FNYEAQ.

The CDR3, as DNA: TGTGCCAGCAGCTCGGGACACTTTATGAACACTGAAGCTTTCTTT. Translating it yields CASSSGHFMNTEAFF. The chain couples TRBV5-6 to TRBJ1-1; possibly TRBD1 for D (6 bases). Germline V gene data show CDR1 as SGHDT and CDR2 as YYEEEE. CDR3 length equals 15 residues. V was cut by 3 bases and J by 0 bases, with 12 bases left in between.

CDR3 residues: CASTSGPNTGELFF. The CDR3 coding sequence is TGTGCCAGTACCTCGGGACCGAACACCGGGGAGCTGTTTTTT. The chain is built from TRBV19 and TRBJ2-2, with D perhaps assigned TRBD1 or TRBD2 (5 bases each). V lost 7 bases and J 0 bases, leaving 9 bases between the germline ends. This CDR3 region has 14 residues. CDR1 LNHDA and CDR2 SQIVND come from the germline V gene (reference sequence).

The chain has TRBV9 and TRBJ1-1; TRBD1 is a possible D gene (6 bases). From germline, CDR1 is SGDLS and CDR2 YYNGEE. The CDR3 length is 15 residues. V dropped 0 bases and J dropped 7 bases, with 16 bases sitting between them. The CDR3 here is CASSVEGVAGSEAFF. CDR3 in DNA: TGTGCCAGCAGCGTAGAGGGGGTGGCAGGGAGTGAAGCTTTCTTT.

The chain joins TRBV4-2 to TRBJ2-7; D possibly corresponds to TRBD2 (5 bases). There are 14 residues in the CDR3. Germline assignment: CDR1 LGHNA and CDR2 YNFKEQ. V lost 1 base and J 0 bases, leaving 7 bases between the germline ends. CDR3: CASSQAGNSYEQYF. The CDR3 DNA follows: TGTGCCAGCAGCCAAGCCGGGAACTCCTACGAGCAGTACTTC.